This paragraph covers one T cell receptor (beta chain) sequence. TCRdb's table, derived via immunoSEQ multiplex PCR, lists solely in-frame clones and lacks some. This sample carries about 29,000 clones, more than 80% of them seen once, and the ten largest clones take 20% to 25%. These data come from a study of radiotherapy plus CTLA-4 blockade in lung cancer. The CDR3 spans 14 residues. Germline values: CDR1 SGDLS, CDR2 YYNGEE. Trimming shortened V by 0 bases and J by 2 bases, and 8 bases separated the two germline ends. The TCR originated in a human donor with non-small cell lung cancer that progressed on radiotherapy plus ipilimumab. The sequenced sample was peripheral blood, obtained from a patient treated with radiotherapy plus ipilimumab. The chain has TRBV9 and TRBJ1-2; D gene ambiguous. In DNA, the CDR3 is TGTGCCAGCAGCGTAGCTGACAAAAACTATGGCTACACCTTC. Its protein is CASSVADKNYGYTF.